The clone carrying this T cell receptor beta chain showed up just a few times. Its specificity is not known. Germline trimming cut 2 bases from V and 4 bases from J; bases unmatched to any gene: 7. CDR3 length: 15 residues. From germline, CDR1 is LNHNV and CDR2 YYDKDF (reference sequence). The record originates from a study of CD8+CD57+ T cells in acquired aplastic anemia. Study-wide findings and caveats: A set of about 28 CD8+ CDR3 sequences was shared between patients and controls, and these sequences appeared highly expressed in patients.

The sequenced patients had an expansion of CD8+CD57+ cells seen by flow cytometry. Severe acquired aplastic anemia was present in every patient. Investigators profiled TCR beta VDJ and CDR3 from genomic DNA template. TCRdb re-called the reads through MiXCR, storing one row per CDR3 protein. Of under 200,000 distinct CDR3 sequences in the sample, approximately 48% were seen once. Material for sequencing was sorted CD4+, CD8+, or CD8+CD57+ T cells (not recorded which) from PBMCs. V usage is TRBV15 and J usage is TRBJ1-2; 7 bases map to TRBD1. This receptor was identified in a human donor with aplastic anemia. The CDR3 DNA sequence: TGTGCCACCAGCAGAAGACAGGGAGGGAGCTATGGCTACACCTTC. Translated: CATSRRQGGSYGYTF.